The sequence of this TCR beta chain was determined in a study of tissue T cells after allogeneic stem cell transplantation (dated by TCRdb to 2022 to 2024). For the study in its entirety: Over a roughly three-year period, about 7 adult allo-HCT recipients with steroid-refractory GVHD were prospectively enrolled in a research-autopsy study. Every GVHD patient received a graft from a donor; several grafts were unmodified and three were CD34-selected to deplete T cells. Gastrointestinal GVHD was present in all GVHD patients, each of whom received several lines of GVHD-directed therapy, and five of these patients also had skin involvement. Pre-transplant PBMCs were of recipient origin and were available from four to six GVHD patients. For viably preserved blood and marrow, CD3+ T cells were flow-sorted when cell numbers allowed; smaller samples underwent direct DNA extraction. TCR beta repertoires were profiled across many tissues obtained from research autopsies of patients with and without GVHD, as well as in mouse models of GVHD. The human arm was conducted as a prospective observational study, and neither blinding nor randomization was performed. The paper as a whole reports these results and caveats: Only a few T cell clones appeared in more than one patient, yet motif-based clustering showed tissue-specific repertoire signatures that were shared between patients. The study did not establish which tissue TCRs were alloreactive or antigen-specific, and some clones may have been host cells that persisted. Sampling depth was acknowledged as a limitation, and the patient cohort was both small and clinically heterogeneous. In both patients and mice, T cells from blood and spleen picked up only a limited part of the TCR repertoire that was detected in tissues. Within patients, how anatomically similar tissues were was a major factor shaping TCR repertoire composition, regardless of disease or transplant status.

The sample's time point, from its label and the paper: recipient (host-origin) PBMCs collected before allo-HCT. Reading the germline V gene gives CDR1 SNHLY and CDR2 FYNNEI. From V the trimming removes 5 bases and from J it removes 1 base, while the gene matches leave 1 base of the junction unaccounted for. The cysteine opens and the phenylalanine closes a CDR3 of 15 amino acids. Just the 45-base CDR3 DNA is kept, in frame starting at base 1. Library method: the immunoSEQ multiplex PCR assay. TCRbeta CDR3 sequencing was performed at survey depth by Adaptive Biotechnologies, and CDR3 sequences, V/J genes, productive frequency and template counts were reported. Amplification of TCR beta CDR3 regions started from genomic DNA instead of RNA. Per the source publication's procedure: Jensen-Shannon divergence was used to quantify pairwise repertoire overlap between tissues, with a value of 1 indicating complete divergence and a value of 0 indicating identical repertoires. Tissues were clustered by single-linkage agglomerative hierarchical clustering of pairwise JSD values and displayed as dendrograms. GLIPH2 was run on all patient samples with simulation_depth 1000, kmer_min_depth 3 and cdr3_length_cutoff 8, and groups with more than two unique CDR3s were retained. A standardized tissue-overlap score was calculated by extrapolating Jaccard GLIPH-group overlap across patients to a standard repertoire size of 1000 clones. Linear mixed-effect models, with tissue as a fixed effect and individual as a random effect, were used to test how diversity related to clinical or experimental variables. TCRdb provides this immuneACCESS table in a form limited to in-frame rearrangements. Some clones are lacking; in checked studies, under half of them reflect an unresolved V gene, and why the rest are absent is not known. V, J and clone size are taken as reported in that table, and D and trimming were inferred from the DNA itself. Within this sample are about 42,000 clones, with about nine tenths of them counted one time only. 3% to 4% of the sample is taken by the ten largest.

Concerning this clone: The antigen this receptor binds is unknown. Base qualities are not at hand, and no much larger clone is one base apart.

The TCR sequence derives from a woman aged 40-75 years who later had graft-versus-host disease after an allogeneic stem cell transplant. The rearranged segments are TRBV2 and TRBJ2-2; TRBD1 fits 10 bases in the junction. The specimen was blood, collected before transplantation. The DNA is TGTGCCAGCAGTAGGGACAGGGGGAACACCGGGGAGCTGTTTTTT. Its amino acids are CASSRDRGNTGELFF.